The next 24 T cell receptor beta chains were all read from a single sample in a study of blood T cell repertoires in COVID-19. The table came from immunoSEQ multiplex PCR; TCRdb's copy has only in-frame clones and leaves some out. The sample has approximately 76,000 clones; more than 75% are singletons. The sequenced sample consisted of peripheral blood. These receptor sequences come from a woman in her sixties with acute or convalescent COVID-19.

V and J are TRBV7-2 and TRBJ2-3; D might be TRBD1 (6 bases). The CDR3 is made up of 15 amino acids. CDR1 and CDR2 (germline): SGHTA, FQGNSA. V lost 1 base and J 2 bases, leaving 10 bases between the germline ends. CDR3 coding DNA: TGTGCCAGCAGCTTAGATGGGGGCTTCACAGATACGCAGTATTTT. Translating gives CASSLDGGFTDTQYF.

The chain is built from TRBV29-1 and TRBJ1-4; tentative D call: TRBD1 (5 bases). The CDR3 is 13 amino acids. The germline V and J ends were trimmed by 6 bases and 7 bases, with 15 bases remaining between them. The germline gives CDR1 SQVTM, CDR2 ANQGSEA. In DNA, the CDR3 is TGCAGCGTGCGGGACGAGTTCGGTGAAAAACTGTTTTTT. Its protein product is CSVRDEFGEKLFF. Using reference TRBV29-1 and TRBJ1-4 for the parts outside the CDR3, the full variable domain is SAVISQKPSRDICQRGTSLTIQCQVDSQVTMMFWYRQQPGQSLTLIATANQGSEATYESGFVIDKFPISRPNLTFSTLTVSNMSPEDSSIYLCSVRDEFGEKLFFGSGTQLSVL.

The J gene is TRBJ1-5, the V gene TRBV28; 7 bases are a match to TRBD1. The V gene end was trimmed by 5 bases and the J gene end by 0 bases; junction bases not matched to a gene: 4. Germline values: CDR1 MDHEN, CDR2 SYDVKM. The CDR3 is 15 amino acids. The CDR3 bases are TGTGCCAGCAGTCCACAGGGGAATAGCAATCAGCCCCAGCATTTT. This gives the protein CASSPQGNSNQPQHF.

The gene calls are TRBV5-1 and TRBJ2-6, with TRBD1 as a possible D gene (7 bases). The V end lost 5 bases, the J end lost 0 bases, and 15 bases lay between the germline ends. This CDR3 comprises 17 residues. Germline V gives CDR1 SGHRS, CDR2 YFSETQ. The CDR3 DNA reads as TGCGCCAGCAGTTTTTCCAGGGGGGCCTCTGGGGCCAACGTCCTGACTTTC. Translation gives CASSFSRGASGANVLTF.

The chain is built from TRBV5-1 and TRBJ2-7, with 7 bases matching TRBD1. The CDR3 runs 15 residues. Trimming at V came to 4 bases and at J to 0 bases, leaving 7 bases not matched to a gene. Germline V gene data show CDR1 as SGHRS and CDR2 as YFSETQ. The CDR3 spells CASSEGAASSYEQYF. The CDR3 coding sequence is TGCGCCAGCAGCGAGGGGGCAGCCAGCTCCTACGAGCAGTACTTC.

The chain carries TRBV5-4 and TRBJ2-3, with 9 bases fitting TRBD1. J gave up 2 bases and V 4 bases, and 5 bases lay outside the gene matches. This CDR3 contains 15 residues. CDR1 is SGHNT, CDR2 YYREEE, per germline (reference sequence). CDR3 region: CASSGTGGYTDTQYF. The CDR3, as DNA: TGTGCCAGCAGCGGAACAGGGGGCTACACAGATACGCAGTATTTT. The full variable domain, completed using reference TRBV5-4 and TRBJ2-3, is ETGVTQSPTHLIKTRGQQVTLRCSSQSGHNTVSWYQQALGQGPQFIFQYYREEENGRGNFPPRFSGLQFPNYSSELNVNALELDDSALYLCASSGTGGYTDTQYFGPGTRLTVL.

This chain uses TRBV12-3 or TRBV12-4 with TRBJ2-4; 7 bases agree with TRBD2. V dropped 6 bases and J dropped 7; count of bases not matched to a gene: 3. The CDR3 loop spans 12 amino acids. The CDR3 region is CASSLGGNIQYF. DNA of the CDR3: TGTGCCAGCAGCCTGGGGGGGAACATTCAGTACTTC.

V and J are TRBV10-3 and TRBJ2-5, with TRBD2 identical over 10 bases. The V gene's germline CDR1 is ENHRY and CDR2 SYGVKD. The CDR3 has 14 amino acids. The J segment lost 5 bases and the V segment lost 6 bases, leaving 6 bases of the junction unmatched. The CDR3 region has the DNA TGTGCCATCAGGAGCGGGGGGGCCTTGGAGACCCAGTACTTC. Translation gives CAIRSGGALETQYF.

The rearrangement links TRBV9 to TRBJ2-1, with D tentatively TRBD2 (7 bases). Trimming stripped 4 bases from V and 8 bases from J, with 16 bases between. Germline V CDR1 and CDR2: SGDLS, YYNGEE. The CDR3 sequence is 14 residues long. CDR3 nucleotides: TGTGCCAGCAGCCCTTGGGGGGGCTCGGATGAGCAGTTCTTC. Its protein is CASSPWGGSDEQFF. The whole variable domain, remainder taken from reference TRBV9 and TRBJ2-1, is DSGVTQTPKHLITATGQRVTLRCSPRSGDLSVYWYQQSLDQGLQFLIQYYNGEERAKGNILERFSAQQFPDLHSELNLSSLELGDSALYFCASSPWGGSDEQFFGPGTRLTVL.

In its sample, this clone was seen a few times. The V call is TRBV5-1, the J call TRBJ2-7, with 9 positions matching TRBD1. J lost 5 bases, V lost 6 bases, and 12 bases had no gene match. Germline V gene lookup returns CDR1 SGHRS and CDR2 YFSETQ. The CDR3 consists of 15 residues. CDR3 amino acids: CASTQSRDRAHEQYF. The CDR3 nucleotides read TGCGCCAGCACTCAAAGCCGGGACAGGGCCCACGAGCAGTACTTC. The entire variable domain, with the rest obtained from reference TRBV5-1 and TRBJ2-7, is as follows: KAGVTQTPRYLIKTRGQQVTLSCSPISGHRSVSWYQQTPGQGLQFLFEYFSETQRNKGNFPGRFSGRQFSNSRSEMNVSTLELGDSALYLCASTQSRDRAHEQYFGPGTRLTVT.

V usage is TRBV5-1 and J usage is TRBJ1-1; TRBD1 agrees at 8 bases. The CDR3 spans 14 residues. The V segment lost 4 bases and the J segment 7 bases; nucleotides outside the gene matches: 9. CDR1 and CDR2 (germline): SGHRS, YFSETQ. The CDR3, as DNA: TGCGCCAGCAGCACAGGAACAGGGGGAATTGAAGCTTTCTTT. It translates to CASSTGTGGIEAFF.

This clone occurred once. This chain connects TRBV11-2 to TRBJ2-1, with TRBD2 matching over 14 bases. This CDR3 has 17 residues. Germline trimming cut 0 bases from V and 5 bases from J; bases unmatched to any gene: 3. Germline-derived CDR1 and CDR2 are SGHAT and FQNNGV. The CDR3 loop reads CASSLDLTSGGDNEQFF. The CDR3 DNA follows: TGTGCCAGCAGCTTAGATCTGACTAGCGGGGGGGACAATGAGCAGTTCTTC.

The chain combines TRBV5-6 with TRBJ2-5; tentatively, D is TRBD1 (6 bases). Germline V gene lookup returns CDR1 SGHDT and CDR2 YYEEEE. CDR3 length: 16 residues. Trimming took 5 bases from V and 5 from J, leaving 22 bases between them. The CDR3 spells CASSNNLAGQGETQYF. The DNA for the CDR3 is TGTGCCAGCAGTAACAACCTAGCAGGCCAGGGGGAGACCCAGTACTTC.

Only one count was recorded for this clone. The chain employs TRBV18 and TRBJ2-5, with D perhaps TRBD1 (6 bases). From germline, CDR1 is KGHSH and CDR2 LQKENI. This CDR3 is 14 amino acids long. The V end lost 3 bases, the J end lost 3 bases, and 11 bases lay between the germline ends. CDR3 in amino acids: CASSPKTGEETQYF. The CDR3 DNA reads TGTGCCAGCTCACCGAAGACAGGAGAAGAGACCCAGTACTTC. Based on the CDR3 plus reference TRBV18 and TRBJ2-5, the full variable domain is NAGVMQNPRHLVRRRGQEARLRCSPMKGHSHVYWYRQLPEEGLKFMVYLQKENIIDESGMPKERFSAEFPKEGPSILRIQQVVRGDSAAYFCASSPKTGEETQYFGPGTRLLVL.

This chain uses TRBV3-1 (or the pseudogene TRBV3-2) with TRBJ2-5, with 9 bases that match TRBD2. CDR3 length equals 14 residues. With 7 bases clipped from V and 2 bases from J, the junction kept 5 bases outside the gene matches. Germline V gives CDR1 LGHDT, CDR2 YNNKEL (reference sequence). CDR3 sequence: CASILAGVQETQYF. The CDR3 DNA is TGTGCCAGCATCTTAGCGGGGGTGCAAGAGACCCAGTACTTC.

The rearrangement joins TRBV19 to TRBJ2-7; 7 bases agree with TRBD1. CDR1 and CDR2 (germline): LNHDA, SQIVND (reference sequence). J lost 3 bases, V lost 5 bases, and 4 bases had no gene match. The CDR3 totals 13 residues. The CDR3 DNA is TGTGCCAGTAGTCGGGGACAGCACTACGAGCAGTACTTC. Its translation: CASSRGQHYEQYF. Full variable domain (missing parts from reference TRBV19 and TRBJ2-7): DGGITQSPKYLFRKEGQNVTLSCEQNLNHDAMYWYRQDPGQGLRLIYYSQIVNDFQKGDIAEGYSVSREKKESFPLTVTSAQKNPTAFYLCASSRGQHYEQYFGPGTRLTVT.

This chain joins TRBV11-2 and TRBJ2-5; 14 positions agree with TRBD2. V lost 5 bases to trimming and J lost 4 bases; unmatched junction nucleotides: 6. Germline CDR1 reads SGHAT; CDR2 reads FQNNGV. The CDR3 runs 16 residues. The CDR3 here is CASSPRTSGGSETQYF. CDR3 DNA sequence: TGTGCCAGCAGCCCCCGGACTAGCGGGGGGTCAGAGACCCAGTACTTC.

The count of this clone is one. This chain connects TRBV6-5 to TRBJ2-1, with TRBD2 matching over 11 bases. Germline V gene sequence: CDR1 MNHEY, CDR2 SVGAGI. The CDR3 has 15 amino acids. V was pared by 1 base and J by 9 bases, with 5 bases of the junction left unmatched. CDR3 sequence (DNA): TGTGCCAGCAGTTACTTAGCGGGGGGGCAGAGTGAGCAGTTCTTC. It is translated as CASSYLAGGQSEQFF.

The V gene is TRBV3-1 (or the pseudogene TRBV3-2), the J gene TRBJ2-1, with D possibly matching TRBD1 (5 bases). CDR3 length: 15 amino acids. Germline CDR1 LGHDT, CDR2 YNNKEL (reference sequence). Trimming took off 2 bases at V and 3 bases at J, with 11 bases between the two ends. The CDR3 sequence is CASSQRQSLYNEQFF. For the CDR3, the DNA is TGTGCCAGCAGCCAAAGACAGAGCCTCTACAATGAGCAGTTCTTC.

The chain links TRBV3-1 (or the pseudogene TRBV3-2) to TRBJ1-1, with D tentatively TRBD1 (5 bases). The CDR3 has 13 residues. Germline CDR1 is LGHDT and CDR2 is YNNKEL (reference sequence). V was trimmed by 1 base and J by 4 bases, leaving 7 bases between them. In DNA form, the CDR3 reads TGTGCCAGCAGCCAAGTAGGGGCCACTGAAGCTTTCTTT. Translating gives CASSQVGATEAFF.

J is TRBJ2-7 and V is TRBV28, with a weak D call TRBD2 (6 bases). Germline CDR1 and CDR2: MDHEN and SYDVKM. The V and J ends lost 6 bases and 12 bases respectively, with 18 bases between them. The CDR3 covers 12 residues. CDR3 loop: CASRYGSGVRYF. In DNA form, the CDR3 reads TGTGCCAGCAGATACGGTTCGGGGGTGCGGTACTTC.

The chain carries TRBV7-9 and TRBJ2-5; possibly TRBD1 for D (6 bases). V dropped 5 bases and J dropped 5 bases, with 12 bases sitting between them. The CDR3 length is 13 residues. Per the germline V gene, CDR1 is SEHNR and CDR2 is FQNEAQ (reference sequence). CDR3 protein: CASSRRGGETQYF. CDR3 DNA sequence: TGTGCCAGCAGCCGCCGAGGGGGTGAGACCCAGTACTTC.

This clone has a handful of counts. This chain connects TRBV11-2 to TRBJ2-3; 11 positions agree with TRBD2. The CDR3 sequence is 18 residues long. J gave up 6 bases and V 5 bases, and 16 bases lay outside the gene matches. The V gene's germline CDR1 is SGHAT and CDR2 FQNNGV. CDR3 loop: CASSPRLRLAGSSDTQYF. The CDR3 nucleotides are TGTGCCAGCAGCCCACGACTTAGACTAGCGGGGAGTTCGGATACGCAGTATTTT.

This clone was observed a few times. The CDR3 sequence is CASHPTHTGVRPSGRPLSYEQYF. The CDR3 bases are TGTGCCAGCCACCCCACCCACACAGGGGTTCGGCCTAGCGGGCGTCCCCTCTCCTACGAGCAGTACTTC. The genes are TRBV2 and TRBJ2-7; the D gene is possibly TRBD2 (8 bases). Trimming left V 8 bases short and J 0 bases short, with 41 bases between. CDR3 size: 23 residues. The V gene's germline CDR1 is SNHLY and CDR2 FYNNEI.